The 7 T cell receptor beta chains listed next were all sequenced from one sample in a study of CD8 T cells in Susac syndrome. Random-hexamer reverse transcription was applied to about 0.5 to 1 ug RNA. One entry per CDR3 protein, called by TCRdb with MiXCR from the immunoSEQ multiplex PCR reads. The sample contains about 110,000 distinct CDR3 sequences, approximately 93% of which appear only once. Sequencing was done on a sample of CD8+ T cells from PBMCs. These TCRs come from a human donor with Susac syndrome.

The chain joins TRBV6-5 to TRBJ2-5; D possibly corresponds to TRBD2 (5 bases). CDR1 is MNHEY and CDR2 is SVGAGI in the germline V gene. CDR3 length equals 11 residues. The V end was cut by 6 bases, the J end by 12 bases, with 14 bases between. The DNA of the CDR3 is TGTGCCAGCAGCCCCGGGAACCTGGAGTACTTC. It yields the protein CASSPGNLEYF.

This clonotype was found once. The genes are TRBV7-8 and TRBJ2-5; TRBD2 might be the D (7 bases). V was pared by 5 bases and J by 1 base, with 14 bases between. The CDR3 length is 15 residues. Germline CDR1 is SGHVS and CDR2 is FQNEAQ. CDR3 coding DNA: TGTGCCAGCAGCCACCGGCGGGGGCCCCAAGAGACCCAGTACTTC. Protein sequence: CASSHRRGPQETQYF.

V usage is TRBV21-1 and J usage is TRBJ1-1. TRBV21-1 is a pseudogene. The CDR3 has 8 residues. This CDR3 reads CAALTKSF. CDR3 nucleotides: TGTGCCGCCCTCACAAAGTCCTTT.

This clonotype came up once. The CDR3 coding sequence is TGTGCCAGCAGCCAGCTTGGGGGCTCGTCGTACGAGCAGTACTTC. It encodes CASSQLGGSSYEQYF. The chain joins TRBV6-6 to TRBJ2-7, with D perhaps TRBD1 (6 bases). V lost 6 bases, J lost 4 bases, and 19 bases lay in between. CDR1 and CDR2 (germline): MNHNY, SVGAGI (reference sequence). The CDR3 loop spans 15 amino acids.

This clonotype has a single count. The genes are TRBV7-9 and TRBJ1-2; D remains ambiguous. The V end lost 5 bases, the J end lost 0 bases, and 13 bases lay between the germline ends. Germline values: CDR1 SEHNR, CDR2 FQNEAQ (reference sequence). The CDR3 is 15 amino acids. CDR3 DNA sequence: TGTGCCAGCAGCACTCACCGGGATGCTAACTATGGCTACACCTTC. Its translation is CASSTHRDANYGYTF.

The chain carries TRBV6-6 and TRBJ2-7, with D possibly TRBD1 on 6 matching bases. V shed 8 bases and J shed 3 bases, with 8 bases lying between them. The CDR3 is 11 residues long. The germline CDR1 and CDR2 sequences are MNHNY and SVGAGI (reference sequence). CDR3 sequence: CASRQDYEQYF. The CDR3 DNA reads as TGTGCCAGCCGACAGGACTACGAGCAGTACTTC.

The chain carries TRBV20-1 and TRBJ2-7, with D perhaps TRBD1 (6 bases). The CDR3 totals 13 residues. CDR1 DFQATT and CDR2 SNEGSKA come from the germline V gene (reference sequence). V lost 3 bases, J lost 4 bases, and 13 bases lay in between. This CDR3 is CSASPRRGYEQYF. CDR3 nucleotides: TGCAGTGCTAGTCCCCGCAGGGGATACGAGCAGTACTTC.